There are a few counts of the clone carrying this TCR beta chain. The sample belongs to a study of CD8+CD57+ T cells in acquired aplastic anemia. V dropped 0 bases and J dropped 8; count of bases not matched to a gene: 9. CDR1 and CDR2 from the germline V gene are SQVTM and ANQGSEA. This CDR3 comprises 15 residues. The template used for profiling TCR beta VDJ and CDR3 was genomic DNA. Via MiXCR, TCRdb re-called the reads, giving one row per CDR3 protein. Here the sample spans some 82,000 distinct CDR3 sequences, approximately 45% being singletons. The chain carries TRBV29-1 and TRBJ1-2, with TRBD1 matching 10 bases. The sample was sorted CD4+, CD8+, or CD8+CD57+ T cells (not recorded which) from PBMCs. This clonotype originated in a human donor in good health, serving as a control. CDR3 nucleotide sequence: TGCAGCGTTGAAGATCTCGGGGGACAGGGGCTCGGCTACACCTTC. It yields the protein CSVEDLGGQGLGYTF.